These 19 T cell receptor beta chains came from one sample sequenced in a study of T cells after yellow fever vaccination. MiXCR, run by TCRdb on the 5' RACE reads, gives a single entry per CDR3 protein. The table lists 46,000 or so distinct CDR3 sequences, 5% to 7% of them singletons. The sample consisted of PBMCs, either bulk or a sorted T-cell subset (CD4+, CD8+, memory, or dextramer-sorted; not recorded which), taken 45 days after the yellow fever booster vaccination. These receptors came from a man under 40 who received the YFV17D yellow fever vaccine.

This clonotype was counted at least ten times. Here the CDR3 reads CSVLTFYEQYF. Here the CDR3 DNA reads TGCAGCGTTCTCACCTTCTACGAGCAGTACTTC. The chain recombines TRBV29-1 with TRBJ2-7, with D uncertain. Germline CDR1 reads SQVTM; CDR2 reads ANQGSEA. The CDR3 spans 11 residues. V lost 5 bases and J lost 3, with 8 bases in between.

The chain combines TRBV6-4 with TRBJ2-1; D might be TRBD2 (6 bases). Germline V lookup: CDR1 MRHNA, CDR2 SNTAGT. The CDR3 is 13 amino acids. V was pared by 5 bases and J by 9 bases, with 14 bases between. CDR3 sequence reads: CASSRDWSGEQFF. CDR3 nucleotides: TGTGCCAGCAGTAGGGACTGGTCGGGTGAGCAGTTCTTC.

This clonotype was seen more than once but under ten times. The genes are TRBV5-1 and TRBJ1-5, with D perhaps TRBD1 (5 bases). Germline assignment: CDR1 SGHRS and CDR2 YFSETQ. V was cut by 2 bases and J by 0 bases, with 9 bases left in between. This CDR3 has 15 residues. CDR3 sequence (DNA): TGCGCCAGCAGCTTTGGGGGGGGTAGCAATCAGCCCCAGCATTTT. Translated: CASSFGGGSNQPQHF.

Concerning this clonotype: This may come from a read error, since a much larger clone is one base off. The gene calls are TRBV20-1 and TRBJ2-3, with 10 bases lining up with TRBD2. J was trimmed by 0 bases and V by 6 bases; bases with no gene match: 3. Germline CDR1 is DFQATT and CDR2 is SNEGSKA (reference sequence). This CDR3 comprises 14 residues. The CDR3 nucleotides read TGCAGTGCCGTGACTAGCGGGAGCACAGATACGCAGTATTTT. Translation gives CSAVTSGSTDTQYF.

This clonotype was recorded at least ten times. This chain uses TRBV6-5 with TRBJ2-1; 9 bases agree with TRBD2. The CDR3 spans 17 residues. Losses at the gene ends were 1 base for V and 0 bases for J; bases not matched to a gene: 4. Germline-derived CDR1 and CDR2 are MNHEY and SVGAGI. The CDR3: CASSYWAGGSSYNEQFF. DNA of the CDR3: TGTGCCAGCAGTTACTGGGCGGGAGGGAGCTCCTACAATGAGCAGTTCTTC.

This clonotype was counted many times. V gene TRBV12-3 or TRBV12-4 combines with J gene TRBJ2-7; 10 bases align to TRBD2. Unmatched junction bases numbered 5, after V lost 6 bases and J lost 3 bases. The CDR3 has 14 amino acids. CDR3 region: CASSLTSGFYEQYF. The CDR3 nucleotides are TGTGCCAGCAGCTTGACTAGCGGGTTCTACGAGCAGTACTTC.

The chain combines TRBV11-1 with TRBJ2-2; 7 bases agree with TRBD1. Germline V gives CDR1 SGHAT, CDR2 FQDESV (reference sequence). CDR3 length equals 19 residues. V shed 1 base, J shed 2 bases, and the junction held 13 bases outside the gene matches. This CDR3 is CASSLVPRRTGRNTGELFF. CDR3 DNA: TGTGCCAGCAGCTTAGTCCCCCGTCGGACAGGCAGAAACACCGGGGAGCTGTTTTTT. Supplemented by reference TRBV11-1 and TRBJ2-2, the full variable domain reads EAEVAQSPRYKITEKSQAVAFWCDPISGHATLYWYRQILGQGPELLVQFQDESVVDDSQLPKDRFSAERLKGVDSTLKIQPAELGDSAMYLCASSLVPRRTGRNTGELFFGEGSRLTVL.

This clonotype has ten or more counts. The V gene is TRBV7-2, the J gene TRBJ2-1, with D perhaps TRBD2 (5 bases). The V end lost 4 bases, the J end lost 3 bases, and 10 bases lay between the germline ends. CDR3 length: 14 residues. Germline V gene sequence: CDR1 SGHTA, CDR2 FQGNSA. The CDR3 is CASSSYAGYNEQFF. Here the CDR3 DNA reads TGTGCCAGCAGCTCTTATGCGGGCTACAATGAGCAGTTCTTC. The variable domain in full, with the rest retrieved from reference TRBV7-2 and TRBJ2-1, is GAGVSQSPSNKVTEKGKDVELRCDPISGHTALYWYRQSLGQGLEFLIYFQGNSAPDKSGLPSDRFSAERTGGSVSTLTIQRTQQEDSAVYLCASSSYAGYNEQFFGPGTRLTVL.

The rearrangement joins TRBV10-2 to TRBJ2-2; D call uncertain. The CDR3 consists of 15 residues. V gave up 6 bases and J gave up 2 bases, with 13 bases separating them. The germline V gene has CDR1 WSHSY and CDR2 SAAADI. CDR3 sequence: CASRPQMINTGELFF. The CDR3 DNA reads TGCGCCAGCAGGCCTCAGATGATTAACACCGGGGAGCTGTTTTTT.

This clonotype has only a few counts. V and J are TRBV19 and TRBJ2-7; 12 bases line up with TRBD1. The CDR3 covers 14 residues. Germline lookup yields CDR1 LNHDA and CDR2 SQIVND (reference sequence). After removal of 8 bases from V and 5 bases from J, the junction contained 7 bases not matched to a gene. The chain's CDR3 is CASEGTGGFDEQYF. CDR3 in DNA: TGTGCCAGTGAGGGGACAGGGGGCTTCGACGAGCAGTACTTC.

Only a few counts were recorded for this clonotype. The chain employs TRBV30 and TRBJ2-3; 7 bases line up with TRBD2. This CDR3 has 13 residues. The V segment lost 4 bases and the J segment 5 bases; nucleotides outside the gene matches: 6. The germline CDR1 and CDR2 sequences are GTSNPN and SVGIG (reference sequence). CDR3 sequence reads: CAWNSGRGDTQYF. Here the CDR3 DNA reads TGTGCCTGGAACTCAGGGAGGGGAGATACGCAGTATTTT.

This clonotype was picked up a small number of times. This chain connects TRBV20-1 to TRBJ2-1; D is perhaps TRBD1 or TRBD2 (6 bases each). The germline V gene has CDR1 DFQATT and CDR2 SNEGSKA (reference sequence). CDR3 length: 12 amino acids. The CDR3 DNA reads TGCAGCACCAAGGGGGAGGTGGATGAGCAGTTCTTC. Protein sequence: CSTKGEVDEQFF.

This clonotype appeared a few times. A junction boundary mismatches the germline segment, possibly from a read error. The chain combines TRBV18 with TRBJ2-7; D is unclear. Germline CDR1 and CDR2: KGHSH and LQKENI. The CDR3 consists of 12 residues. CDR3 nucleotides: TGTGCCAGCTCGCCACGGAGCCGCGAGCAGTACTTC. This sequence encodes CASSPRSREQYF.

This clonotype was counted ten times or more. J is TRBJ1-5 and V is TRBV9; no clear D. Trimming pared 0 bases from V and 0 bases from J, leaving 4 bases between. Germline V gene lookup returns CDR1 SGDLS and CDR2 YYNGEE. The CDR3 has 14 amino acids. CDR3 loop: CASSVDGSNQPQHF. The CDR3 DNA is TGTGCCAGCAGCGTAGATGGTAGCAATCAGCCCCAGCATTTT. The whole variable domain, remainder taken from reference TRBV9 and TRBJ1-5, is DSGVTQTPKHLITATGQRVTLRCSPRSGDLSVYWYQQSLDQGLQFLIQYYNGEERAKGNILERFSAQQFPDLHSELNLSSLELGDSALYFCASSVDGSNQPQHFGDGTRLSIL.

This clonotype has at least ten counts. The V and J genes are TRBV4-3 and TRBJ2-3, with 7 nucleotides matching TRBD2. After removal of 0 bases from V and 4 bases from J, the junction contained 7 bases not matched to a gene. The germline CDR1 and CDR2 sequences are LGHNA and YSLEER. CDR3 size: 16 residues. CDR3 sequence: CASSQDDGRMADTQYF. The CDR3 bases are TGCGCCAGCAGCCAAGACGACGGGAGGATGGCAGATACGCAGTATTTT.

This clonotype came up a few times. The chain links TRBV7-9 to TRBJ2-7, with D tentatively TRBD2 (5 bases). V shed 5 bases and J shed 2 bases, with 13 bases lying between them. The CDR3 runs 14 residues. Germline loops: CDR1 SEHNR, CDR2 FQNEAQ (reference sequence). The CDR3: CASSGSYPPYEQYF. The CDR3 bases are TGTGCCAGCAGCGGGAGTTATCCACCCTACGAGCAGTACTTC. Full variable domain (missing parts from reference TRBV7-9 and TRBJ2-7): DTGVSQNPRHKITKRGQNVTFRCDPISEHNRLYWYRQTLGQGPEFLTYFQNEAQLEKSRLLSDRFSAERPKGSFSTLEIQRTEQGDSAMYLCASSGSYPPYEQYFGPGTRLTVT.

This clonotype has a count of ten or more. The genes are TRBV28 and TRBJ2-1; 7 nucleotides align to TRBD2. The CDR3 has 14 amino acids. Trimming at V came to 6 bases and at J to 6 bases, leaving 8 bases not matched to a gene. Germline CDR1 and CDR2: MDHEN and SYDVKM. This CDR3 is CASRAPGGVNEQFF. In DNA, the CDR3 is TGTGCCAGCAGAGCCCCGGGGGGAGTCAATGAGCAGTTCTTC.

The rearrangement links TRBV5-1 to TRBJ2-1; unclear D gene. This CDR3 spans 13 amino acids. Trimming stripped 3 bases from V and 10 bases from J, with 14 bases between. The germline CDR1 and CDR2 sequences are SGHRS and YFSETQ. The chain's CDR3 is CASSSPLREEQFF. The CDR3 DNA follows: TGCGCCAGCAGCTCCCCACTGCGCGAGGAGCAGTTCTTC. The variable domain in full, with the rest retrieved from reference TRBV5-1 and TRBJ2-1, is KAGVTQTPRYLIKTRGQQVTLSCSPISGHRSVSWYQQTPGQGLQFLFEYFSETQRNKGNFPGRFSGRQFSNSRSEMNVSTLELGDSALYLCASSSPLREEQFFGPGTRLTVL.

This clonotype has only a few counts. The chain carries TRBV10-3 and TRBJ2-4; no firm D call. V was trimmed by 2 bases and J by 1 base, leaving 3 bases between them. Germline CDR1 reads ENHRY; CDR2 reads SYGVKD. The CDR3 spans 13 residues. The CDR3 coding sequence is TGTGCCATCAGTGAGGGGGCCAAAAACATTCAGTACTTC. Residues: CAISEGAKNIQYF.